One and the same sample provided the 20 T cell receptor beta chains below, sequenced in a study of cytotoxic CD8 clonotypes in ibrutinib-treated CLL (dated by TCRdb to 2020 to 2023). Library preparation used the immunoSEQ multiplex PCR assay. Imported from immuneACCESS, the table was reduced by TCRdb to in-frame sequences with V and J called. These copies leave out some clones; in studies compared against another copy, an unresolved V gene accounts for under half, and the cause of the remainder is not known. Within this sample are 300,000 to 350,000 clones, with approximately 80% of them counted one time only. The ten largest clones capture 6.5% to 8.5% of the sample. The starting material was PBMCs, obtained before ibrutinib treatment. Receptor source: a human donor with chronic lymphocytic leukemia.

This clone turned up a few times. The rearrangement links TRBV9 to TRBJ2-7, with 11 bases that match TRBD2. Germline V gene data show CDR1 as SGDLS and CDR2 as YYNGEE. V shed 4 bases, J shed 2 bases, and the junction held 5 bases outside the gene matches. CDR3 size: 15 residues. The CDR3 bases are TGTGCCAGCAGCTTTGGGACTAGCGGCACCTACGAGCAGTACTTC. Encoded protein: CASSFGTSGTYEQYF.

Written as DNA, the CDR3 is TGCGCCAGCAGCTTCAACAGGGGGGCCTACGAGCAGTACTTC. Amino acid sequence: CASSFNRGAYEQYF. V usage is TRBV5-1 and J usage is TRBJ2-7; TRBD1 matches 8 bases. V was clipped by 2 bases and J by 2 bases; unmatched bases: 3. CDR1 is SGHRS, CDR2 YFSETQ, per germline. The CDR3 is made up of 14 amino acids.

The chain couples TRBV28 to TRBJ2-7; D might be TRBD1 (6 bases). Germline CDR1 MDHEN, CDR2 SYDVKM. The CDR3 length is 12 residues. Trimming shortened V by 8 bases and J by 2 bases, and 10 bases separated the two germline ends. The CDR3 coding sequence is TGTGCCAGCGAGGGGGTAACCTACGAGCAGTACTTC. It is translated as CASEGVTYEQYF.

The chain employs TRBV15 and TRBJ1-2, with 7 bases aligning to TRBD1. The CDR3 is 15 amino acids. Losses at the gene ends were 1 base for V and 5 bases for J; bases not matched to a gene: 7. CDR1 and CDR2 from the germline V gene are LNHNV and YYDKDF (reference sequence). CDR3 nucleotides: TGTGCCACCAGCAGAGCGAGGACAGGACTTTATGGCTACACCTTC. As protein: CATSRARTGLYGYTF.

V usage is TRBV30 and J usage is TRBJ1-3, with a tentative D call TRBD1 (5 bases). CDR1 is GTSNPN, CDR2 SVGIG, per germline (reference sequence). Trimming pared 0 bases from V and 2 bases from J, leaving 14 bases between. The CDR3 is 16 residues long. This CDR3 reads CAWSVRVSGAGNTIYF. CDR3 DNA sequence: TGTGCCTGGAGTGTAAGGGTTTCGGGGGCTGGAAACACCATATATTTT.

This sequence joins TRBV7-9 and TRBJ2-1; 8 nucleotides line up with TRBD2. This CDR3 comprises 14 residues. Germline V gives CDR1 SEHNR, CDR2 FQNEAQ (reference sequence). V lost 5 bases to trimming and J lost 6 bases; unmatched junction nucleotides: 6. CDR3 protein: CASSGTSLSNEQFF. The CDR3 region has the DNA TGTGCCAGCAGCGGGACTAGTCTGTCCAATGAGCAGTTCTTC.

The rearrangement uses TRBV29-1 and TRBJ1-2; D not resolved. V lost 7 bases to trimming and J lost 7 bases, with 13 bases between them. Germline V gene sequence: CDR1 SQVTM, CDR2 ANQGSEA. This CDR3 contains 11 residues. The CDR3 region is CSARLGGGYTF. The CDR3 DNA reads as TGCAGCGCCCGGTTAGGAGGTGGCTACACCTTC.

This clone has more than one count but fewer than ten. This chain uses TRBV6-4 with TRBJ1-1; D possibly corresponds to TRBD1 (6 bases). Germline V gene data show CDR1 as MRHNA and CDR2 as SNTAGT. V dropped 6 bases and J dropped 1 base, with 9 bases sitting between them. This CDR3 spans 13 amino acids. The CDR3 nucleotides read TGTGCCAGCAGAGAGACAGGGAACACTGAAGCTTTCTTT. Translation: CASRETGNTEAFF.

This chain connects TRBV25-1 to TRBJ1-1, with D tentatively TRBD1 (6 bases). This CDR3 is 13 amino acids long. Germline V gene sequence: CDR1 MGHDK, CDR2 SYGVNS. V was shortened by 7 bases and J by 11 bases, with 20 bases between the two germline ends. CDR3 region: CASKAGAKRYAFF. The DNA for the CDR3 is TGTGCCAGCAAGGCGGGGGCGAAGCGTTATGCTTTCTTT.

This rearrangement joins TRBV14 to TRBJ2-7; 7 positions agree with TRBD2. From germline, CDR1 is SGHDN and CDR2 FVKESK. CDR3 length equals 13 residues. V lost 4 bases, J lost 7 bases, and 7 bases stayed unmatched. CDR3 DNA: TGTGCCAGCAGCCTAATGGCCGGGGGGGAGCAGTACTTC. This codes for CASSLMAGGEQYF.

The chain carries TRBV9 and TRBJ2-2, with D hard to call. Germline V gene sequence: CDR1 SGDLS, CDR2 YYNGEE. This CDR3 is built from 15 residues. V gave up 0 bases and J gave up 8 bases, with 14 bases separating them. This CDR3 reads CASSVDGVRLGELFF. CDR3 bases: TGTGCCAGCAGCGTAGACGGAGTTCGTCTTGGGGAGCTGTTTTTT. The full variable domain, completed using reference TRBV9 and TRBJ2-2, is DSGVTQTPKHLITATGQRVTLRCSPRSGDLSVYWYQQSLDQGLQFLIQYYNGEERAKGNILERFSAQQFPDLHSELNLSSLELGDSALYFCASSVDGVRLGELFFGEGSRLTVL.

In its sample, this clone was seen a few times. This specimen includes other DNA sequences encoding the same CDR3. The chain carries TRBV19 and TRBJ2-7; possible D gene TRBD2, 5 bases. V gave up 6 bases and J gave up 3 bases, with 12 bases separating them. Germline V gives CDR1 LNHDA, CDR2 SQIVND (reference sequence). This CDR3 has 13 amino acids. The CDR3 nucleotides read TGTGCCAGTAGCCCCGGACTTTACTACGAGCAGTACTTC. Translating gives CASSPGLYYEQYF.

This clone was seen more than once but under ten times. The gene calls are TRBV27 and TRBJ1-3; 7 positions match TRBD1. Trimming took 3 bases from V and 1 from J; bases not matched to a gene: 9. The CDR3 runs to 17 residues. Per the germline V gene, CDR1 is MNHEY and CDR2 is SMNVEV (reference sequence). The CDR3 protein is CASSLYWGQSSGNTIYF. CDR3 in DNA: TGTGCCAGCAGTTTGTACTGGGGACAGTCTTCTGGAAACACCATATATTTT.

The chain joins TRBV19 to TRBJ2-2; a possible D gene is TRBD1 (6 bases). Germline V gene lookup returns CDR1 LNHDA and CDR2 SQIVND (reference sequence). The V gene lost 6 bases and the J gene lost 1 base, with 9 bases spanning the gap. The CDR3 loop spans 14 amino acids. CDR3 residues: CASSRTENTGELFF. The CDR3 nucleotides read TGTGCCAGTAGCCGGACAGAGAACACCGGGGAGCTGTTTTTT.

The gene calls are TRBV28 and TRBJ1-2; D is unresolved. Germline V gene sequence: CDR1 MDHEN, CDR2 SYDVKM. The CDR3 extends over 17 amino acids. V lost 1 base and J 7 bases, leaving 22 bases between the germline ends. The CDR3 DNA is TGTGCCAGCAGTTTATTTTTGTCAGGTTTGGATTCGGGTGGCTACACCTTC. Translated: CASSLFLSGLDSGGYTF.

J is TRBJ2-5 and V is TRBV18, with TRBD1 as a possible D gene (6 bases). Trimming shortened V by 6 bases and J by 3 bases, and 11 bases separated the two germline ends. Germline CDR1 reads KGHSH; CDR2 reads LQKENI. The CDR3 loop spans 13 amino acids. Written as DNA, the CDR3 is TGTGCCAGCTCCCGGGACACAGAAGAGACCCAGTACTTC. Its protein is CASSRDTEETQYF.

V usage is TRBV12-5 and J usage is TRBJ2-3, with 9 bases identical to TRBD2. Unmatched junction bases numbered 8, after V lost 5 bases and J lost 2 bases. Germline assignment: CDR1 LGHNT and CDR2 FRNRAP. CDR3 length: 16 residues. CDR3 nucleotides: TGTGCTAGTGGTAAAACTCTAGCGGGGAACACAGATACGCAGTATTTT. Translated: CASGKTLAGNTDTQYF.

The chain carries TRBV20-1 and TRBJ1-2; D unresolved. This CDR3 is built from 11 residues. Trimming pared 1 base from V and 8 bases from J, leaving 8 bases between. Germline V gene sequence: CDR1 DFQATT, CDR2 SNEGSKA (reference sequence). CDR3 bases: TGCAGTGCTAGAGGGTTTTGGGGCTACACCTTC. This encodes CSARGFWGYTF.

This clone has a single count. CDR3 DNA: TGTGCCAGCAGTGGTGGTAGCTTCTACGAGCAGTACTTC. Protein sequence: CASSGGSFYEQYF. The J gene is TRBJ2-7, the V gene TRBV25-1; D gene uncertain. The germline V and J ends were trimmed by 4 bases and 3 bases, with 10 bases remaining between them. Germline assignment: CDR1 MGHDK and CDR2 SYGVNS. CDR3 length equals 13 residues.

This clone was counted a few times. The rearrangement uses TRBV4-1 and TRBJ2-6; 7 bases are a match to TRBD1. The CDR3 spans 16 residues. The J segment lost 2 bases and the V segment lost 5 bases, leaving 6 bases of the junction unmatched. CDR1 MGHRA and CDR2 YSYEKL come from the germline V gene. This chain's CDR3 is CASSTRQGTGANVLTF. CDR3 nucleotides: TGCGCCAGCAGCACCCGACAGGGAACTGGGGCCAACGTCCTGACTTTC.